Below, 20 T cell receptor beta chains from the same sample are listed, as sequenced in a study of T-cell memory formation after mild COVID-19. One entry per CDR3 protein results from TCRdb running MiXCR on the 5' RACE reads. The sample lists hundreds of thousands of distinct CDR3 sequences; roughly 18% were seen once. The sample consisted of PBMCs or a T cell subset sorted from them (not recorded which). The origin of the receptors is an adult woman who had mild COVID-19 (a few samples of this study predate the infection). Cell type and time point are not known.

The CDR3 protein is CASSLGTLLYEQYF. The CDR3 coding sequence is TGCGCCAGCAGCTTGGGGACGTTACTCTACGAGCAGTACTTC. The gene calls are TRBV5-1 and TRBJ2-7; D gene ambiguous. The V gene's germline CDR1 is SGHRS and CDR2 YFSETQ. With 0 bases removed from V and 3 bases from J, the gap between germline ends came to 10 bases. The CDR3 sequence is 14 residues long.

This clonotype occurred a few times. The V and J genes are TRBV4-2 and TRBJ2-1; D uncertain. The germline V gene encodes CDR1 LGHNA and CDR2 YNFKEQ. V dropped 4 bases and J dropped 8 bases, with 12 bases sitting between them. The CDR3 is 13 residues long. Written as DNA, the CDR3 is TGTGCCAGCAGCCTCGGATATGCCGATGAGCAGTTCTTC. Amino acids: CASSLGYADEQFF.

This clonotype was detected only a few times. The chain couples TRBV10-3 to TRBJ2-7, with 14 bases lining up with TRBD2. Germline V lookup: CDR1 ENHRY, CDR2 SYGVKD. The V segment lost 6 bases and the J segment 0 bases; nucleotides outside the gene matches: 7. The CDR3 has 17 residues. The CDR3: CAIRETSGGESSYEQYF. CDR3 bases: TGTGCCATCAGAGAGACTAGCGGGGGGGAAAGCTCCTACGAGCAGTACTTC.

This clonotype has just a few counts. V is TRBV28 and J is TRBJ1-4; D possibly corresponds to TRBD1 (5 bases). Looked up from germline, CDR1 is MDHEN and CDR2 is SYDVKM. Trimming stripped 3 bases from V and 3 bases from J, with 8 bases between. The CDR3 totals 14 residues. This CDR3 reads CASSFKGANEKLFF. Here the CDR3 DNA reads TGTGCCAGCAGTTTTAAAGGGGCTAATGAAAAACTGTTTTTT.

The sample holds a few counts of this clonotype. This rearrangement joins TRBV7-9 to TRBJ2-7, with 7 bases fitting TRBD1. V lost 5 bases to trimming and J lost 0 bases; unmatched junction nucleotides: 4. Germline CDR1 and CDR2: SEHNR and FQNEAQ (reference sequence). CDR3 length: 14 residues. The CDR3 loop is CASSARTGSYEQYF. For the CDR3, the DNA is TGTGCCAGCAGCGCCCGGACAGGCTCCTACGAGCAGTACTTC.

This clonotype came up once. The CDR3 DNA reads TGTGCCAGCAGTGCGCAACTAGCGGGAGGGATCACAGATACGCAGTATTTT. It is translated as CASSAQLAGGITDTQYF. The rearrangement uses TRBV6-2 or TRBV6-3 and TRBJ2-3, with 13 bases identical to TRBD2. Germline assignment: CDR1 MNHEY and CDR2 SVGEGT. This CDR3 comprises 17 residues. With 5 bases clipped from V and 2 bases from J, the junction kept 7 bases outside the gene matches.

The rearrangement uses TRBV4-3 and TRBJ2-7, with 9 bases that match TRBD2. The CDR3 is 15 residues long. Unmatched junction bases numbered 6, after V lost 4 bases and J lost 2 bases. Germline-derived CDR1 and CDR2 are LGHNA and YSLEER. The CDR3 protein is CASSLGASGAYEQYF. In DNA, the CDR3 is TGCGCCAGCAGCCTCGGTGCTAGCGGGGCCTACGAGCAGTACTTC.

The gene calls are TRBV7-6 and TRBJ2-3; D call uncertain. Trimming took off 4 bases at V and 5 bases at J, with 10 bases between the two ends. Germline values: CDR1 SGHVS, CDR2 FNYEAQ. CDR3 length equals 13 residues. The CDR3 loop reads CASSSNLGDTQYF. DNA for the CDR3: TGTGCCAGCAGCTCTAACCTCGGAGATACGCAGTATTTT.

The chain links TRBV5-1 to TRBJ2-1, with TRBD2 as a possible D gene (7 bases). Germline CDR1 SGHRS, CDR2 YFSETQ. The CDR3 runs to 17 residues. V lost 4 bases to trimming and J lost 3 bases, with 20 bases between them. The CDR3 region is CASSGFRGASGYNEQFF. The CDR3 coding sequence is TGCGCCAGCAGCGGGTTTCGGGGGGCTAGCGGCTACAATGAGCAGTTCTTC.

This chain links TRBV25-1 with TRBJ1-6, with D hard to call. In germline, CDR1 is MGHDK, CDR2 SYGVNS. Trimming pared 7 bases from V and 7 bases from J, leaving 17 bases between. The CDR3 has 15 amino acids. The CDR3 DNA follows: TGTGCCAGCACCCCGGCTAACCCGGGGAATTCACCCCTCCACTTT. This sequence encodes CASTPANPGNSPLHF.

This clonotype was seen only a few times. V and J are TRBV7-8 and TRBJ2-3; 7 bases are shared with TRBD1. This CDR3 spans 15 amino acids. Per germline, CDR1 SGHVS and CDR2 FQNEAQ. The V segment lost 5 bases and the J segment 2 bases; nucleotides outside the gene matches: 7. CDR3 DNA: TGTGCCAGCAGCCGTGGGACAGCGAACACAGATACGCAGTATTTT. This gives the protein CASSRGTANTDTQYF.

Ten or more counts support this clonotype. J is TRBJ2-2 and V is TRBV29-1; tentative D call: TRBD2 (5 bases). The V end was cut by 3 bases, the J end by 4 bases, with 12 bases between. The germline V gene has CDR1 SQVTM and CDR2 ANQGSEA. This CDR3 is 14 amino acids long. This chain's CDR3 is CSVDPGDGTGELFF. In DNA, the CDR3 is TGCAGCGTTGACCCCGGGGATGGCACCGGGGAGCTGTTTTTT.

V gene TRBV7-2 combines with J gene TRBJ2-2, with D possibly matching TRBD1 (5 bases). Trimming took off 3 bases at V and 4 bases at J, with 12 bases between the two ends. CDR3 length equals 15 residues. Looked up from germline, CDR1 is SGHTA and CDR2 is FQGNSA. CDR3 in DNA: TGTGCCAGCAGCTTTGACAGTAGGGCCACCGGGGAGCTGTTTTTT. Translation: CASSFDSRATGELFF.

This clonotype was picked up a small number of times. The rearrangement joins TRBV19 to TRBJ1-1, with a possible D match to TRBD1 (5 bases). Germline V gives CDR1 LNHDA, CDR2 SQIVND (reference sequence). The CDR3 covers 14 residues. Trimming removed 1 base from V and 3 bases from J, with 9 bases in between. CDR3 protein: CASSIARGDTEAFF. Here the CDR3 DNA reads TGTGCCAGTAGTATAGCAAGGGGCGACACTGAAGCTTTCTTT.

The rearrangement links TRBV6-5 to TRBJ2-2; D tentatively reads TRBD1 or TRBD2 (5 bases each). Per the germline V gene, CDR1 is MNHEY and CDR2 is SVGAGI. The CDR3 length is 15 residues. V lost 2 bases, J lost 6 bases, and 13 bases lay in between. The CDR3 region is CASSYLRMGAGELFF. CDR3 bases: TGTGCCAGCAGTTACCTCAGGATGGGGGCCGGGGAGCTGTTTTTT.

The chain joins TRBV30 to TRBJ2-1, with unresolved D. CDR1 is GTSNPN, CDR2 SVGIG, per germline (reference sequence). The ends were cut back, 0 bases at V and 5 bases at J, with 2 bases in the middle. This CDR3 is 11 amino acids long. The CDR3 coding sequence is TGTGCCTGGAGTGTAGACAATGAGCAGTTCTTC. It yields the protein CAWSVDNEQFF.

This clonotype was detected a few times. The rearrangement uses TRBV15 and TRBJ2-1; 10 bases map to TRBD2. V was pared by 0 bases and J by 2 bases, with 4 bases of the junction left unmatched. The CDR3 has 17 residues. The germline gives CDR1 LNHNV, CDR2 YYDKDF (reference sequence). The chain's CDR3 is CATSRDSGGPAYNEQFF. In DNA, the CDR3 is TGTGCCACCAGCAGAGATAGCGGGGGGCCGGCCTACAATGAGCAGTTCTTC.

This clonotype was seen more than once but under ten times. J is TRBJ2-3 and V is TRBV7-8; D is ambiguous. The CDR3 is made up of 13 amino acids. Deletions cut 6 bases from V and 7 bases from J, with 14 bases between. Germline assignment: CDR1 SGHVS and CDR2 FQNEAQ. CDR3 amino acids: CASSYYKWNTQYF. CDR3 nucleotide sequence: TGTGCCAGCAGTTACTATAAGTGGAATACGCAGTATTTT.

The chain's CDR3 is CATSEPDNEQFF. The CDR3, as DNA: TGTGCCACCAGTGAGCCAGACAATGAGCAGTTCTTC. V gene TRBV24-1 combines with J gene TRBJ2-1, with unresolved D. The V end lost 4 bases, the J end lost 5 bases, and 5 bases lay between the germline ends. The length of the CDR3 is 12 residues. CDR1 KGHDR and CDR2 SFDVKD come from the germline V gene.

The V and J genes are TRBV6-6 and TRBJ2-5; 10 nucleotides align to TRBD2. The germline V gene has CDR1 MNHNY and CDR2 SVGAGI (reference sequence). The CDR3 is 17 residues long. V lost 0 bases and J lost 4; bases outside the gene matches: 8. This CDR3 reads CASSYSFTSGKGETQYF. Written as DNA, the CDR3 is TGTGCCAGCAGTTACTCTTTCACTAGCGGGAAAGGAGAGACCCAGTACTTC.